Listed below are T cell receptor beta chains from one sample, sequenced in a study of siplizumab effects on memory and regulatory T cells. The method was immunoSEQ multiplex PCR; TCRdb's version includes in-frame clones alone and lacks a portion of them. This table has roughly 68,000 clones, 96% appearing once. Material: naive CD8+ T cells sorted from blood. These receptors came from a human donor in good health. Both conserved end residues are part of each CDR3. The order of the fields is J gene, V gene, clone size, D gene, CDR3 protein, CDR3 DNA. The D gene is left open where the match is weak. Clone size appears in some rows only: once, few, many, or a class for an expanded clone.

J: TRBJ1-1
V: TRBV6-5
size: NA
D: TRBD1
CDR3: CASSYSIGGYTEAFF
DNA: TGTGCCAGCAGTTACTCAATAGGGGGCTACACTGAAGCTTTCTTT

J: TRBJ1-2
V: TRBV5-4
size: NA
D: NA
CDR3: CASLSENYGYTF
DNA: TGTGCCAGCCTATCAGAGAACTATGGCTACACCTTC

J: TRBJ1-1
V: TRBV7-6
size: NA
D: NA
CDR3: CASSLASANTEAFF
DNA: TGTGCCAGCAGCTTAGCATCGGCGAACACTGAAGCTTTCTTT

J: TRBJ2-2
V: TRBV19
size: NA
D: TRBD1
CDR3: CASSNSLWRQGATGELFF
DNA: TGTGCCAGTAGTAACTCTTTATGGAGACAGGGGGCAACCGGGGAGCTGTTTTTT

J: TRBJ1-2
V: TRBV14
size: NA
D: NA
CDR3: CASSQVQLYGYTF
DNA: TGTGCCAGCAGCCAAGTACAGCTCTATGGCTACACCTTC

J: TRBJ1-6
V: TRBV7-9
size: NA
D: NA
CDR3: CASSLFGAGNSPLHF
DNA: TGTGCCAGCAGCTTATTTGGTGCGGGGAATTCACCCCTCCACTTT

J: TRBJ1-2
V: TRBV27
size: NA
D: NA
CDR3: CASSLNSGGLGGYTF
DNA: TGTGCCAGCAGTTTAAACTCTGGGGGGCTGGGTGGCTACACCTTC

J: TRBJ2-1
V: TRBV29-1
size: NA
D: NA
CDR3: CSVLRTERNGNEQFF
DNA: TGCAGCGTTCTTAGGACAGAAAGGAACGGCAATGAGCAGTTCTTC

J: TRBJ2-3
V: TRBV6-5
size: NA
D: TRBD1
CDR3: CASSYGTGVLNTQYF
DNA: TGTGCCAGCAGTTACGGGACAGGGGTTTTGAATACGCAGTATTTT

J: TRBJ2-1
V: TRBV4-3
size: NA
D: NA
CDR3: CASSQDVNEQFF
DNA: TGCGCCAGCAGCCAAGATGTCAATGAGCAGTTCTTC

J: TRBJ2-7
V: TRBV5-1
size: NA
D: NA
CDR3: CASSLGAGSEDEQYF
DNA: TGCGCCAGCAGCTTGGGGGCAGGGTCGGAAGACGAGCAGTACTTC

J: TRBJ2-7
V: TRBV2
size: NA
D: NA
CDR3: CASMGSEDYEQYF
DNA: TGTGCCAGCATGGGTAGCGAGGACTACGAGCAGTACTTC

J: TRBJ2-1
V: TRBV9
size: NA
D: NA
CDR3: CASSVGGSYNEQFF
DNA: TGTGCCAGCAGCGTAGGGGGTTCCTACAATGAGCAGTTCTTC

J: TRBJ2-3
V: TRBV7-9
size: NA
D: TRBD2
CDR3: CASGGGLAADTQYF
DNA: TGTGCCAGCGGGGGGGGACTAGCGGCAGATACGCAGTATTTT

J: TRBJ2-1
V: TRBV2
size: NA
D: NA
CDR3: CASSVGPRGYNEQFF
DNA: TGTGCCAGCAGTGTCGGCCCCCGGGGGTACAATGAGCAGTTCTTC

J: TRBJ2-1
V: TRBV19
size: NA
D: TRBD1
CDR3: CASSIGTGGHNEQFF
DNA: TGTGCCAGTAGTATAGGGACAGGGGGTCACAATGAGCAGTTCTTC

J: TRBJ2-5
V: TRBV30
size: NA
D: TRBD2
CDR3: CAWEEGSGGQETQYF
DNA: TGTGCCTGGGAGGAGGGTAGCGGGGGACAAGAGACCCAGTACTTC

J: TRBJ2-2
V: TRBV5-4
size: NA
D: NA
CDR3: CASSLAVGGELFF
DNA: TGTGCCAGCAGCTTGGCGGTGGGCGGGGAGCTGTTTTTT

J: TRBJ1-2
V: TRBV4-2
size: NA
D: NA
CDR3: CASSQDAGVENYGYTF
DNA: TGTGCCAGCAGCCAAGATGCAGGGGTGGAGAACTATGGCTACACCTTC

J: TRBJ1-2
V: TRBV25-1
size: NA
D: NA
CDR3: CASSEWEVRGYGYTF
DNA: TGTGCCAGCAGTGAATGGGAGGTGCGGGGCTATGGCTACACCTTC

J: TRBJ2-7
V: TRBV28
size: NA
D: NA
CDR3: CASSSYYEQYF
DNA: TGTGCCAGCAGTTCATATTACGAGCAGTACTTC

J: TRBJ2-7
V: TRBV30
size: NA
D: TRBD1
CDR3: CAWSLGQGYEQYF
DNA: TGTGCCTGGAGCCTGGGACAGGGCTACGAGCAGTACTTC

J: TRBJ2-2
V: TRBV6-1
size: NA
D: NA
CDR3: CARGTGTPGAGELFF
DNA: TGTGCCAGGGGTACCGGGACCCCGGGGGCCGGGGAGCTGTTTTTT

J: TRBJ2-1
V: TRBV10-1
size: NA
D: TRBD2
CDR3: CASSTSGGAHEQFF
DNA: TGCGCCAGCAGTACTAGCGGGGGGGCCCATGAGCAGTTCTTC

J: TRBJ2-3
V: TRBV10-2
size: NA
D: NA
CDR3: CASSEGLHTQYF
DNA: TGCGCCAGCAGTGAGGGACTTCATACGCAGTATTTT

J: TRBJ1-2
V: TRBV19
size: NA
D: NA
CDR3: CASSIIGVGGLDGYTF
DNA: TGTGCCAGTAGTATTATAGGGGTCGGGGGCTTGGACGGCTACACCTTC

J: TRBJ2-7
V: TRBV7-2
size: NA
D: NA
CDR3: CASSLDRTYEQYF
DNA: TGTGCCAGCAGCTTAGACCGGACCTACGAGCAGTACTTC

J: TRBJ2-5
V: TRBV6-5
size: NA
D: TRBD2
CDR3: CASSYGGGPQETQYF
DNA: TGTGCCAGCAGTTACGGCGGGGGACCCCAAGAGACCCAGTACTTC

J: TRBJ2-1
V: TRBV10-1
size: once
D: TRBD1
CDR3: CASSEGVGGRSYNEQFF
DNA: TGCGCCAGCAGTGAGGGGGTAGGGGGCCGCTCCTACAATGAGCAGTTCTTC

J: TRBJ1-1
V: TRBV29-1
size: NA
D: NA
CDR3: CSVEDGGNTEAFF
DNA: TGCAGCGTTGAAGATGGGGGGAACACTGAAGCTTTCTTT

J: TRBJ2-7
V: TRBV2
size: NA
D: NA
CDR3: CASSEALSVYEQYF
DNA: TGTGCCAGCAGTGAAGCGCTATCTGTCTACGAGCAGTACTTC

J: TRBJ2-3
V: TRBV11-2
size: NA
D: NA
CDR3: CASSGGTDTQYF
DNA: TGTGCCAGCAGTGGGGGGACAGATACGCAGTATTTT

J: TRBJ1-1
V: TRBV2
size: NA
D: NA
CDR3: CASSEAGGPEAFF
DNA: TGTGCCAGCAGTGAAGCAGGCGGCCCTGAAGCTTTCTTT

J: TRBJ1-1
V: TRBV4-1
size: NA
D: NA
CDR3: CASSQPSLPGTEAFF
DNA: TGCGCCAGCAGCCAACCCAGCCTCCCGGGGACTGAAGCTTTCTTT

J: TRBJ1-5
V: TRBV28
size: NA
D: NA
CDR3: CASSLGNQPQHF
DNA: TGTGCCAGCAGTTTAGGGAATCAGCCCCAGCATTTT

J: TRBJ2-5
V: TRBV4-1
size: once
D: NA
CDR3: CASSQEGKTQYF
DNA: TGCGCCAGCAGCCAAGAGGGTAAGACCCAGTACTTC

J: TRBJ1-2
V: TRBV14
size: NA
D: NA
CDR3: CASSQAGTNYGYTF
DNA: TGTGCCAGCAGCCAAGCCGGGACAAACTATGGCTACACCTTC

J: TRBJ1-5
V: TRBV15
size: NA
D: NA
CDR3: CATSPRRGQPQHF
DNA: TGTGCCACCAGCCCCCGGCGGGGCCAGCCCCAGCATTTT

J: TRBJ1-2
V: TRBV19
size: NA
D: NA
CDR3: CASSTGTAFGYTF
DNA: TGTGCCAGTAGTACAGGGACGGCTTTTGGCTACACCTTC

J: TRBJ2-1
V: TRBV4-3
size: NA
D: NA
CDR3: CASSQEFRTPGSGNEQFF
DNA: TGCGCCAGCAGCCAAGAGTTCAGGACACCGGGTTCGGGCAATGAGCAGTTCTTC

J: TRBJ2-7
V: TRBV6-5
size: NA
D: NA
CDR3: CASSPLGYEQYF
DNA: TGTGCCAGCAGTCCCCTCGGGTACGAGCAGTACTTC

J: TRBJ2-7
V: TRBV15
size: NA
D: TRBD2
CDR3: CATSRELAGGNEQYF
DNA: TGTGCCACCAGCAGAGAGCTAGCGGGCGGGAACGAGCAGTACTTC

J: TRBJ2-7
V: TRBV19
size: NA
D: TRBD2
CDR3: CASSMGGVAGAYEQYF
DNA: TGTGCCAGTAGTATGGGAGGGGTAGCGGGGGCCTACGAGCAGTACTTC

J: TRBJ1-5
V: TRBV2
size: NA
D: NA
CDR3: CASGGGNNQPQHF
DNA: TGTGCCAGTGGTGGGGGGAACAATCAGCCCCAGCATTTT

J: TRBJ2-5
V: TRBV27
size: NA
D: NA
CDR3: CASSLSNQQETQYF
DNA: TGTGCCAGCAGTTTATCGAATCAGCAAGAGACCCAGTACTTC

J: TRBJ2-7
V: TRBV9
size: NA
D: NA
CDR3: CASSVSGGTYEQYF
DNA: TGTGCCAGCAGCGTTTCAGGAGGCACCTACGAGCAGTACTTC

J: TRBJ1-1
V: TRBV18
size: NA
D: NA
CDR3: CASSPIGQSNTEAFF
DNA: TGTGCCAGCTCACCAATCGGGCAGAGTAACACTGAAGCTTTCTTT

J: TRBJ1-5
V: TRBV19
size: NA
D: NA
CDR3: CAGGGNQPQHF
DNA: TGTGCCGGTGGGGGTAATCAGCCCCAGCATTTT

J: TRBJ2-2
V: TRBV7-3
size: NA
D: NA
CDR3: CASSPLELGTGELFF
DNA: TGTGCCAGCAGCCCTTTAGAGTTGGGCACCGGGGAGCTGTTTTTT

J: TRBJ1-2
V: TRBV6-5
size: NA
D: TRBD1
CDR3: CASSYNLGTVYGYTF
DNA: TGTGCCAGCAGTTACAACCTGGGGACAGTCTATGGCTACACCTTC

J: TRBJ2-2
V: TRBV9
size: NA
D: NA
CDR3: CASSVGTFANTGELFF
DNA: TGTGCCAGCAGCGTAGGAACTTTCGCGAACACCGGGGAGCTGTTTTTT

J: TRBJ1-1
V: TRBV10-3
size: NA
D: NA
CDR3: CAIRDTLNTEAFF
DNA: TGTGCCATCAGGGACACATTGAACACTGAAGCTTTCTTT

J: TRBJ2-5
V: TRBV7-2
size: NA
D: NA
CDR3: CASSLIGGSETQYF
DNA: TGTGCCAGCAGCTTGATAGGGGGTTCGGAGACCCAGTACTTC

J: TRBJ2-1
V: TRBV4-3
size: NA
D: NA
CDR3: CASSQGRLTGDNEQFF
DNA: TGCGCCAGCAGCCAAGGGCGACTAACTGGTGACAATGAGCAGTTCTTC

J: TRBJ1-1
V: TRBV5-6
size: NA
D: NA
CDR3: CASSLMADVLMNTEAFF
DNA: TGTGCCAGCAGCTTGATGGCGGATGTGCTAATGAACACTGAAGCTTTCTTT

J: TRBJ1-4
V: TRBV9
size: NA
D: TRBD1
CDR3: CASSTGQGANEKLFF
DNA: TGTGCCAGCAGCACAGGACAGGGGGCTAATGAAAAACTGTTTTTT